These T cell receptor beta chains were read from a single sample in a study of OX40 agonist ivuxolimab in advanced cancers. Data came from immunoSEQ multiplex PCR; TCRdb stores just in-frame clones and leaves some out. Seen here are some 59,000 clones, 90% observed once, and the top ten hold roughly 4.9%. The source material was CD4+ or CD8+ T cells sorted from blood, sampled in a trial of the OX40 agonist ivuxolimab. These receptors originate from an adult with an advanced solid tumor such as melanoma, head and neck, liver or kidney cancer. Each CDR3 is given with its conserved first and last residue. Fields, in order: J gene, CDR3 length, clone size, V gene, D gene, CDR3 protein, CDR3 DNA. The D gene is left open where the match is weak. The listing skips clone size in some rows; elsewhere it reads once, few, many or a size class.

J gene: TRBJ2-7; CDR3 length: 17; clone size: -; V gene: TRBV18; D gene: TRBD2; CDR3 protein: CASSPPGLAGGSYEQYF; CDR3 DNA: TGTGCCAGCTCACCACCGGGACTAGCGGGAGGCTCCTACGAGCAGTACTTC
J gene: TRBJ2-3; CDR3 length: 13; clone size: few; V gene: TRBV6-4; D gene: -; CDR3 protein: CASSDSGLNTQYF; CDR3 DNA: TGTGCCAGCAGTGACTCGGGATTAAATACGCAGTATTTT
J gene: TRBJ1-2; CDR3 length: 15; clone size: -; V gene: TRBV4-2; D gene: -; CDR3 protein: CASSQALGVGYGYTF; CDR3 DNA: TGTGCCAGCAGCCAAGCTCTTGGGGTTGGCTATGGCTACACCTTC
J gene: TRBJ2-7; CDR3 length: 13; clone size: -; V gene: TRBV1; D gene: -; CDR3 protein: CTSFGGQGDEQYF; CDR3 DNA: TGCACCAGCTTTGGCGGGCAAGGGGACGAGCAGTACTTC
J gene: TRBJ2-7; CDR3 length: 14; clone size: -; V gene: TRBV4-1; D gene: -; CDR3 protein: CASSQGHGTYEQYF; CDR3 DNA: TGCGCCAGCAGCCAAGGTCACGGTACCTACGAGCAGTACTTC
J gene: TRBJ1-1; CDR3 length: 12; clone size: -; V gene: TRBV29-1; D gene: -; CDR3 protein: CSVLGSLAEAFF; CDR3 DNA: TGCAGCGTTCTCGGTTCATTAGCTGAAGCTTTCTTT
J gene: TRBJ2-1; CDR3 length: 12; clone size: -; V gene: TRBV7-3; D gene: TRBD1; CDR3 protein: CASRQDRDEQFF; CDR3 DNA: TGTGCCAGCAGACAAGACAGGGATGAGCAGTTCTTC
J gene: TRBJ1-2; CDR3 length: 15; clone size: -; V gene: TRBV5-6; D gene: -; CDR3 protein: CASSPEWTLDYGYTF; CDR3 DNA: TGTGCCAGCAGCCCGGAGTGGACCCTTGACTATGGCTACACCTTC
J gene: TRBJ2-2; CDR3 length: 15; clone size: -; V gene: TRBV9; D gene: TRBD2; CDR3 protein: CASSVSGRGTGELFF; CDR3 DNA: TGTGCCAGCAGCGTTAGCGGGAGAGGGACCGGGGAGCTGTTTTTT
J gene: TRBJ2-5; CDR3 length: 14; clone size: -; V gene: TRBV11-2; D gene: -; CDR3 protein: CASSPRLDQETQYF; CDR3 DNA: TGTGCCAGCAGCCCAAGACTAGACCAAGAGACCCAGTACTTC
J gene: TRBJ2-6; CDR3 length: 17; clone size: -; V gene: TRBV7-9; D gene: -; CDR3 protein: CASSPPGGSSGANVLTF; CDR3 DNA: TGTGCCAGCAGCCCCCCTGGCGGAAGCTCTGGGGCCAACGTCCTGACTTTC
J gene: TRBJ1-1; CDR3 length: 14; clone size: -; V gene: TRBV11-2; D gene: -; CDR3 protein: CASSLSGANTEAFF; CDR3 DNA: TGTGCCAGCAGCTTGTCAGGGGCCAACACTGAAGCTTTCTTT
J gene: TRBJ2-3; CDR3 length: 14; clone size: once; V gene: TRBV19; D gene: TRBD1; CDR3 protein: CASSPTDRADTQYF; CDR3 DNA: TGTGCCAGTAGTCCAACCGACAGGGCGGATACGCAGTATTTT
J gene: TRBJ2-3; CDR3 length: 13; clone size: -; V gene: TRBV28; D gene: -; CDR3 protein: CASSFGPTDTQYF; CDR3 DNA: TGTGCCAGCAGTTTTGGACCCACAGATACGCAGTATTTT
J gene: TRBJ2-1; CDR3 length: 16; clone size: -; V gene: TRBV18; D gene: -; CDR3 protein: CASSPPGGSSYNEQFF; CDR3 DNA: TGTGCCAGCTCACCCCCTGGCGGTAGCTCCTACAATGAGCAGTTCTTC
J gene: TRBJ1-2; CDR3 length: 12; clone size: -; V gene: TRBV5-1; D gene: -; CDR3 protein: CASSKDPWGYTF; CDR3 DNA: TGCGCCAGCAGCAAGGACCCTTGGGGCTACACCTTC
J gene: TRBJ1-2; CDR3 length: 15; clone size: -; V gene: TRBV27; D gene: -; CDR3 protein: CASSFSGEPNYGYTF; CDR3 DNA: TGTGCCAGCAGTTTCTCCGGCGAGCCGAACTATGGCTACACCTTC
J gene: TRBJ2-5; CDR3 length: 15; clone size: once; V gene: TRBV5-1; D gene: TRBD1; CDR3 protein: CASSSQGALGETQYF; CDR3 DNA: TGCGCCAGCAGCTCACAGGGGGCTCTTGGGGAGACCCAGTACTTC
J gene: TRBJ2-7; CDR3 length: 13; clone size: -; V gene: TRBV5-6; D gene: -; CDR3 protein: CASSFGRSYEQYF; CDR3 DNA: TGTGCCAGCAGCTTCGGACGGAGCTACGAGCAGTACTTC
J gene: TRBJ2-7; CDR3 length: 12; clone size: few; V gene: TRBV6-6; D gene: -; CDR3 protein: CASRPPAGEQYF; CDR3 DNA: TGTGCCAGCAGGCCCCCCGCGGGCGAGCAGTACTTC
J gene: TRBJ2-1; CDR3 length: 19; clone size: -; V gene: TRBV10-1; D gene: TRBD2; CDR3 protein: CASSHQGLAGRSSYNEQFF; CDR3 DNA: TGCGCCAGCAGTCACCAGGGACTAGCGGGCCGGAGCTCCTACAATGAGCAGTTCTTC
J gene: TRBJ2-5; CDR3 length: 16; clone size: -; V gene: TRBV5-4; D gene: TRBD2; CDR3 protein: CASSFRLAGVQETQYF; CDR3 DNA: TGTGCCAGCAGCTTCCGACTAGCGGGGGTCCAAGAGACCCAGTACTTC
J gene: TRBJ1-4; CDR3 length: 12; clone size: -; V gene: TRBV21-1; D gene: -; CDR3 protein: CASSKDRRDGAF; CDR3 DNA: TGTGCCAGCAGCAAAGATCGCCGGGACGGCGCGTTT
J gene: TRBJ2-1; CDR3 length: 16; clone size: few; V gene: TRBV2; D gene: TRBD2; CDR3 protein: CASSDLLAGGYNEQFF; CDR3 DNA: TGTGCCAGCAGTGACCTCCTAGCGGGGGGCTACAATGAGCAGTTCTTC
J gene: TRBJ1-2; CDR3 length: 17; clone size: -; V gene: TRBV5-1; D gene: TRBD1; CDR3 protein: CASSLLPLGTGGSGYTF; CDR3 DNA: TGCGCCAGCAGCCTATTACCGCTCGGGACAGGGGGTAGTGGCTACACCTTC
J gene: TRBJ2-1; CDR3 length: 13; clone size: -; V gene: TRBV6-4; D gene: -; CDR3 protein: CASSVSPDGEQFF; CDR3 DNA: TGTGCCAGCAGTGTTTCGCCGGACGGTGAGCAGTTCTTC
J gene: TRBJ1-5; CDR3 length: 12; clone size: -; V gene: TRBV27; D gene: -; CDR3 protein: CASSLIGEPQHF; CDR3 DNA: TGTGCCAGCAGTTTAATAGGTGAGCCCCAGCATTTT
J gene: TRBJ2-7; CDR3 length: 14; clone size: -; V gene: TRBV11-3; D gene: TRBD2; CDR3 protein: CASSLAGGTYEQYF; CDR3 DNA: TGTGCCAGCAGCTTAGCGGGAGGAACCTACGAGCAGTACTTC